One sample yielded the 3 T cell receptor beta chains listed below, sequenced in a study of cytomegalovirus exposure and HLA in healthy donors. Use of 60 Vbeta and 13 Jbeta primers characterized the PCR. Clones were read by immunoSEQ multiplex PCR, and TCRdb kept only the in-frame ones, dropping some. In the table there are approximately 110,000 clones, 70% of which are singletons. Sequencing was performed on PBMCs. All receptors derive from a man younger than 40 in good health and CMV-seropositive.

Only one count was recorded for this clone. CDR3 protein: CASSTLSGRDNEQFF. The CDR3 DNA follows: TGTGCCAGCAGTACTTTGAGCGGGAGGGACAATGAGCAGTTCTTC. The chain recombines TRBV27 with TRBJ2-1; 10 positions agree with TRBD2. V dropped 5 bases and J dropped 5; count of bases not matched to a gene: 6. CDR1 MNHEY and CDR2 SMNVEV come from the germline V gene (reference sequence). The CDR3 contains 15 residues.

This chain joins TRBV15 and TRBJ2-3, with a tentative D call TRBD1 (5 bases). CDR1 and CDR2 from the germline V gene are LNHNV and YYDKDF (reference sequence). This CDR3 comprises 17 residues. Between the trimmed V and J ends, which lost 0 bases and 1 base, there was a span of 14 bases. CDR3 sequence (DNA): TGTGCCACCAGCAGAGAGGGAACAGGTCTGGGCACAGATACGCAGTATTTT. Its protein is CATSREGTGLGTDTQYF.

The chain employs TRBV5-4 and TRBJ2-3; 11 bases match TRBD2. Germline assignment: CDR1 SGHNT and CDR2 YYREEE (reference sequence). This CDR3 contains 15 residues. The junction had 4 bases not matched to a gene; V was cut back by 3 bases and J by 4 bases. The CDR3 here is CASSSGTSGADTQYF. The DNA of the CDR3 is TGTGCCAGCAGCTCCGGGACTAGCGGAGCAGATACGCAGTATTTT.